Each of the 15 T cell receptor beta chains below was sequenced from the same sample in a study of cytomegalovirus exposure and HLA in healthy donors. Data came from immunoSEQ multiplex PCR; TCRdb stores just in-frame clones and leaves some out. The sample contains 90,000 to 150,000 clones, more than 70% of which appear only once. The specimen was PBMCs. The source is a man between 18 and 35 years old in good health and CMV-seronegative.

The rearrangement joins TRBV7-9 to TRBJ1-4, with D tentatively TRBD1 (6 bases). CDR3 size: 16 residues. Trimming shortened V by 4 bases and J by 8 bases, and 20 bases separated the two germline ends. Germline V lookup: CDR1 SEHNR, CDR2 FQNEAQ (reference sequence). CDR3 sequence: CASSSTAQGPKEKLFF. The CDR3, as DNA: TGTGCCAGCAGCTCGACCGCACAGGGCCCCAAGGAAAAACTGTTTTTT.

The chain combines TRBV5-1 with TRBJ1-2, with no clear D. Germline V CDR1 and CDR2: SGHRS, YFSETQ. This CDR3 contains 14 residues. Trimming removed 4 bases from V and 4 bases from J, with 14 bases in between. The CDR3 coding sequence is TGCGCCAGCAGCCCTTCTGAGCCTCTCTATGGCTACACCTTC. Translating gives CASSPSEPLYGYTF.

The rearrangement joins TRBV27 to TRBJ2-7; D might be TRBD2 (7 bases). V lost 6 bases and J 2 bases, leaving 17 bases between the germline ends. The CDR3 sequence is 15 residues long. Germline values: CDR1 MNHEY, CDR2 SMNVEV (reference sequence). CDR3 DNA: TGTGCCAGCAGCTGGGGGGCAGCGGGGCCCTACGAGCAGTACTTC. As protein: CASSWGAAGPYEQYF.

This rearrangement joins TRBV6-6 to TRBJ2-7, with 12 bases identical to TRBD2. The germline CDR1 and CDR2 sequences are MNHNY and SVGAGI (reference sequence). Unmatched junction bases numbered 13, after V lost 11 bases and J lost 5 bases. This CDR3 has 15 residues. In DNA form, the CDR3 reads TGTGCCTGTGGGCCGACTAGCGGGAGTTTGCACGAGCAGTACTTC. This encodes CACGPTSGSLHEQYF.

V usage is TRBV19 and J usage is TRBJ1-3; D possibly corresponds to TRBD1 (5 bases). Trimming shortened V by 3 bases and J by 2 bases, and 11 bases separated the two germline ends. The CDR3 has 15 residues. The V gene's germline CDR1 is LNHDA and CDR2 SQIVND (reference sequence). CDR3 sequence reads: CASSISAGPGNTIYF. In nucleotides, the CDR3 is TGTGCCAGTAGTATCTCGGCAGGGCCTGGAAACACCATATATTTT.

The rearrangement joins TRBV7-8 to TRBJ1-5; no definite D call. The ends were cut back, 5 bases at V and 3 bases at J, with 17 bases in the middle. CDR1 is SGHVS and CDR2 is FQNEAQ in the germline V gene. This CDR3 spans 16 amino acids. The CDR3 region has the DNA TGTGCCAGCAGCCCATACGGTGGAGGATACAATCAGCCCCAGCATTTT. Translated: CASSPYGGGYNQPQHF.

This clone occurred a few times. The same CDR3 is also encoded by other DNA sequences in this sample. The genes are TRBV7-9 and TRBJ2-7; the D gene is possibly TRBD1 (6 bases). V dropped 6 bases and J dropped 0 bases, with 12 bases sitting between them. Germline lookup yields CDR1 SEHNR and CDR2 FQNEAQ (reference sequence). There are 14 residues in the CDR3. Here the CDR3 reads CASSSTGTSYEQYF. CDR3 in DNA: TGTGCCAGCAGTTCGACAGGAACCTCCTACGAGCAGTACTTC. Full variable domain (missing parts from reference TRBV7-9 and TRBJ2-7): DTGVSQNPRHKITKRGQNVTFRCDPISEHNRLYWYRQTLGQGPEFLTYFQNEAQLEKSRLLSDRFSAERPKGSFSTLEIQRTEQGDSAMYLCASSSTGTSYEQYFGPGTRLTVT.

This clone was detected ten times or more. V gene TRBV4-2 combines with J gene TRBJ2-3; 11 bases are shared with TRBD2. Germline V gene lookup returns CDR1 LGHNA and CDR2 YNFKEQ. The CDR3 spans 17 residues. The V gene end was trimmed by 0 bases and the J gene end by 4 bases; junction bases not matched to a gene: 6. The CDR3 DNA is TGTGCCAGCAGCCAAGAACTAGCGGGGGTTAGTGCAGATACGCAGTATTTT. This sequence encodes CASSQELAGVSADTQYF.

V is TRBV6-5 and J is TRBJ2-7; 8 bases fit TRBD2. Germline CDR1 MNHEY, CDR2 SVGAGI. The J segment lost 4 bases and the V segment lost 7 bases, leaving 12 bases of the junction unmatched. CDR3 size: 15 residues. DNA for the CDR3: TGTGCCAGCAACGAACAACGGGGGGGAGGTTACGAGCAGTACTTC. Protein product: CASNEQRGGGYEQYF.

This rearrangement joins TRBV7-2 to TRBJ2-1; D remains ambiguous. CDR3 length equals 12 residues. Between the trimmed V and J ends, which lost 7 bases and 3 bases, there was a span of 7 bases. The V gene's germline CDR1 is SGHTA and CDR2 FQGNSA. The CDR3 DNA sequence: TGTGCCAGCACCTCGAGCTACAATGAGCAGTTCTTC. Translated, it gives CASTSSYNEQFF. Full variable domain (rest looked up from reference TRBV7-2 and TRBJ2-1): GAGVSQSPSNKVTEKGKDVELRCDPISGHTALYWYRQSLGQGLEFLIYFQGNSAPDKSGLPSDRFSAERTGGSVSTLTIQRTQQEDSAVYLCASTSSYNEQFFGPGTRLTVL.

CDR3 sequence: CASGTGKEQYF. For the CDR3, the DNA is TGTGCCAGCGGGACAGGGAAAGAGCAGTACTTC. This chain links TRBV30 with TRBJ2-7, with TRBD1 identical over 9 bases. This CDR3 comprises 11 residues. With V trimmed by 8 bases and J by 7 bases, 6 bases remained unmatched. Per the germline V gene, CDR1 is GTSNPN and CDR2 is SVGIG (reference sequence). Based on the CDR3 plus reference TRBV30 and TRBJ2-7, the full variable domain is SQTIHQWPATLVQPVGSPLSLECTVEGTSNPNLYWYRQAAGRGLQLLFYSVGIGQISSEVPQNLSASRPQDRQFILSSKKLLLSDSGFYLCASGTGKEQYFGPGTRLTVT.

The rearrangement joins TRBV5-5 to TRBJ1-2; 9 bases map to TRBD1. The CDR3 contains 16 residues. Germline CDR1 is SGHKS and CDR2 is YYEKEE (reference sequence). Germline trimming cut 0 bases from V and 3 bases from J; bases unmatched to any gene: 6. CDR3 residues: CASSLDLGTGHYGYTF. The CDR3 nucleotides are TGTGCCAGCAGCTTGGATCTCGGGACAGGGCACTATGGCTACACCTTC.

The chain recombines TRBV7-2 with TRBJ2-6, with 7 positions matching TRBD1. The length of the CDR3 is 18 residues. The V gene's germline CDR1 is SGHTA and CDR2 FQGNSA. V was pared by 2 bases and J by 0 bases, with 7 bases of the junction left unmatched. CDR3 amino acids: CASSLKGQVHSGANVLTF. CDR3 coding DNA: TGTGCCAGCAGCTTAAAAGGACAGGTTCACTCTGGGGCCAACGTCCTGACTTTC.

The V call is TRBV4-1, the J call TRBJ1-3, with TRBD1 identical over 8 bases. The CDR3 runs to 14 residues. The V gene end was trimmed by 4 bases and the J gene end by 5 bases; junction bases not matched to a gene: 4. CDR1 is MGHRA and CDR2 is YSYEKL in the germline V gene. The chain's CDR3 is CASSPGTGRNTIYF. DNA for the CDR3: TGCGCCAGCAGCCCCGGGACAGGAAGAAACACCATATATTTT.

The rearrangement links TRBV5-4 to TRBJ2-7; the D is unclear. Trimming left V 4 bases short and J 0 bases short, with 14 bases between. CDR1 is SGHNT and CDR2 is YYREEE in the germline V gene (reference sequence). This CDR3 region has 15 residues. In DNA, the CDR3 is TGTGCCAGCAGCCCGACTGCCGGTAGCTCCTACGAGCAGTACTTC. This codes for CASSPTAGSSYEQYF.